This TCR beta chain was observed in a study of spatial heterogeneity in lung cancer (dated by TCRdb to about 2019). For the study in its entirety: Beta-chain transcripts were consistently detected in greater numbers than alpha-chain transcripts, which likely reflected higher beta-chain transcript abundance. In the raw uncorrected reads, each unique combination of TCR and UMI appeared more than ten times on average. In non-small cell lung cancer, the study made a quantitative comparison of TCR alpha and beta repertoires among multiple tumor regions, matched nontumor lung and blood. Nonsynonymous mutation counts, determined by whole-exome sequencing of tumor tissue, were related to features of the TCR repertoire. At surgery, over 200 tumor regions, around 67 matched nontumor lung samples and more than 50 PBMC samples were TCR-sequenced for both alpha and beta chains. Overall study results and their limits: Ubiquitous expanded tumor TCRs showed up in blood more often at tumor resection than at routine follow-up. Confirming at a functional level the hypothesis that regional TCRs recognize regional mutations was considered to require additional single-cell paired TCR alpha and beta sequencing.

Libraries were made using 5' RACE. Sequenced on a NextSeq 500. The TCR library protocol attached a unique molecular identifier to each TCR cDNA molecule to allow correction of PCR and sequencing errors. Per the authors' processing: TCR identification, UMI-based error correction and CDR3 extraction were all carried out with Decombinator tools. TCRs above a frequency of 2 per 1,000, corresponding to the top 1% of the tumor frequency distribution, were defined as expanded. Renyi diversity was computed with the R vegan package after each repertoire had been subsampled 100 times to 5,000 TCRs. CDR3 similarity networks were built from amino acid triplet string-kernel similarity, with CDR3s being connected when pairwise similarity was above 0.82. The public reads were reprocessed in TCRdb via fastp at Q25 and MiXCR, keeping in-frame beta chains. Rows matching on CDR3 protein sequence are summarized as one entry with the most common DNA and genes. The V and J calls follow TCRdb's processing rather than the paper's. This sample lists 40,000 to 50,000 distinct CDR3 sequences; around 13% were detected once. Clones ranked in the top ten supply 55% to 70% of the sample.

Concerning this clonotype: The target of this receptor is not known. It has no much larger one-base neighbor in the sample; base qualities were not kept.

Including the terminal cysteine and phenylalanine, the CDR3 comprises 14 residues. The sequence is cut down to CDR3 DNA, 42 bases in frame from base 1. Deletion took 5 bases off V and 7 bases off J, with a span of 15 bases between the germline ends. CDR1 and CDR2 (SGHAT, FQDESV) derive from the germline V gene (reference sequence). The time point label of this sample denotes: sample taken at primary tumor resection. The donors were 70 or so patients from the lung TRACERx cohort who had early-stage, untreated non-small cell lung cancer. Whole RNA extracted from tumor and nontumor lung tissue, or from cryopreserved PBMC samples, was used for TCR sequencing without cell sorting. Only patients with enough RNA available from two or more tumor regions were chosen for TCR sequencing.

This receptor was taken from a male donor with early-stage non-small cell lung cancer. Material: PBMCs, obtained at surgery. Recombination connected TRBV11-1 to TRBJ2-1; the D element might be TRBD1 or TRBD2, as each aligns at 5 bases. Here is the DNA: TGTGCCAGCAGCCCTTGGGACGGACAAAATGAGCAGTTCTTC. Protein translation: CASSPWDGQNEQFF.